This T cell receptor beta chain was sequenced for a study of T cells in Graves' hyperthyroidism and ophthalmopathy. V lost 2 bases and J 3 bases, leaving 10 bases between the germline ends. CDR3 size: 14 residues. Germline CDR1 is ENHRY and CDR2 is SYGVKD. Researchers amplified the TCR beta CDR3 regions from RNA transcripts. The primer set for the first-round RT-PCR of the TCR CDR3 was HTBI. TCRdb processed the multiplex PCR reads anew with MiXCR; each CDR3 protein has one entry. The sample has some 800,000 distinct CDR3 sequences; more than 30% are singletons. This clonotype came up a few times. Its target is not known. Study-level results: Appearing also in blood were most of the thyroid clonotypes expanded above 0.001.

The specimen sequenced was blood. This clonotype was obtained from a man between 18 and 35 years old with Graves' hyperthyroidism. The chain is built from TRBV10-3 and TRBJ1-1; D call uncertain. This CDR3 is CAISEDLGYTEAFF. CDR3 in DNA: TGTGCCATCAGTGAGGACCTTGGGTACACTGAAGCTTTCTTT.